The clone carrying this TCR beta chain was counted a single time. Its specificity is not known. As to time point: week 23, last vaccination. Each dose delivered 300 ug of mutant IDH1 20-mer peptide subcutaneously with imiquimod. New IDH1-mutant, ATRX-lost WHO grade 3 or 4 astrocytomas occurred in donors. The sample belongs to a study of a mutant IDH1 vaccine in newly diagnosed glioma. As for the study in general: Patients received vaccination from 4-6 weeks after radiotherapy alone, or with temozolomide cycles. Antecedent treatment encompassed radiotherapy, temozolomide, or their combination; the majority received both.

Study-level results: Vaccine-induced immune responses were detected in roughly 93% of patients.

This table comes from immunoSEQ multiplex PCR, and its TCRdb copy is limited to in-frame clones, with some not included. The sample consists of roughly 50,000 clones, roughly three quarters of them appearing once. CDR1 is SGHDN and CDR2 is FVKESK in the germline V gene. CDR3 length equals 15 residues. The V and J ends lost 2 bases and 7 bases, in that order; junction bases with no gene match: 7. The sequence was collected from a woman aged 40 to 50 with glioma. Some clones in this sample may be carry-over from other donors' samples. The starting material was PBMCs, obtained from a glioma patient whose treatment included an IDH1 peptide vaccine. V gene TRBV14 combines with J gene TRBJ2-4; 8 nucleotides match TRBD1. CDR3 sequence: CASSQNTGGWNIQYF. In DNA, the CDR3 is TGTGCCAGCAGCCAAAATACAGGGGGATGGAACATTCAGTACTTC.